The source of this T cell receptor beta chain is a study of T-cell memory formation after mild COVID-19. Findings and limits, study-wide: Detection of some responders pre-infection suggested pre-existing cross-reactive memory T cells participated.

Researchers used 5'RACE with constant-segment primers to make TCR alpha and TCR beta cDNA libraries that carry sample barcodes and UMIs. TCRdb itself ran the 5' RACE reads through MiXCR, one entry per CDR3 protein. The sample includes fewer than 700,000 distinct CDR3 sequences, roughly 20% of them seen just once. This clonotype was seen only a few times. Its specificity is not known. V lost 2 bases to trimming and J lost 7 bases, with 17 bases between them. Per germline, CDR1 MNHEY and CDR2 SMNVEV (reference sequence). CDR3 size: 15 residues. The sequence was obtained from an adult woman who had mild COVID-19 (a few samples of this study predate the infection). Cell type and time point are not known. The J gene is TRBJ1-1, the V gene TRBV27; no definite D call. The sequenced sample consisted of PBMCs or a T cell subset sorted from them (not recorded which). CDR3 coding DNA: TGTGCCAGCAGTTTAAAACCCGCCCCTCCCATTGAAGCTTTCTTT. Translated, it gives CASSLKPAPPIEAFF.